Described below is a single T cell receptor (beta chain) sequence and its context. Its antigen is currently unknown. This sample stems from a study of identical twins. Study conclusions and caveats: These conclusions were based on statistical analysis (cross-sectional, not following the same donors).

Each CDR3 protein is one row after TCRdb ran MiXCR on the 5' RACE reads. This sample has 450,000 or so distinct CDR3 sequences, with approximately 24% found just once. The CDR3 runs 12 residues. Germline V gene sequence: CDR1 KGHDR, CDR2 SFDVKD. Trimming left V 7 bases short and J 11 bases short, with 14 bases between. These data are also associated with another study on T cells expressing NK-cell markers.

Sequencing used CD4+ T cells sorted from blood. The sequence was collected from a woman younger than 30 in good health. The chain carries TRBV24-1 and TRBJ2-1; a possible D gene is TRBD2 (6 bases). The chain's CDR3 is CATRGDGTQQFF. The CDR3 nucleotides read TGTGCCACCAGGGGGGACGGGACTCAGCAGTTCTTC.